The 8 T cell receptor beta chains below come from one sample, sequenced in a study of T cell responses to AZD1222 COVID-19 vaccine. Repertoires were generated with immunoSEQ multiplex PCR, while TCRdb's copy carries only in-frame clones and drops some. The table lists about 90,000 clones, roughly 89% of them singletons. This specimen consisted of peripheral blood, obtained on day 0 of MenACWY control vaccination. The receptors originated from an adult in good health.

The V call is TRBV19, the J call TRBJ2-1; 8 nucleotides align to TRBD1. The germline gives CDR1 LNHDA, CDR2 SQIVND (reference sequence). Trimming took 5 bases from V and 4 from J; bases not matched to a gene: 10. The CDR3 contains 16 residues. CDR3 DNA: TGTGCCAGTAGTGATCAGGGGACAGGCTTTTACAATGAGCAGTTCTTC. It is translated as CASSDQGTGFYNEQFF.

The chain recombines TRBV18 with TRBJ1-2; D is perhaps TRBD1 (5 bases). The CDR3 contains 12 residues. Germline V lookup: CDR1 KGHSH, CDR2 LQKENI. Between the trimmed V and J ends, which lost 3 bases and 8 bases, there was a span of 10 bases. Here the CDR3 reads CASSPRDEGYTF. Here the CDR3 DNA reads TGTGCCAGCTCACCGAGGGACGAAGGCTACACCTTC.

This clone appeared a single time. V usage is TRBV2 and J usage is TRBJ1-6; unclear D gene. The CDR3 sequence is 13 residues long. Germline CDR1 SNHLY, CDR2 FYNNEI. V lost 7 bases to trimming and J lost 8 bases, with 12 bases between them. CDR3 in amino acids: CASNGVRDSPLHF. CDR3 bases: TGTGCCAGCAATGGGGTACGGGATTCACCCCTCCACTTT.

The chain joins TRBV5-6 to TRBJ1-4; D is unresolved. This CDR3 has 15 amino acids. Trimming shortened V by 0 bases and J by 6 bases, and 12 bases separated the two germline ends. The germline gives CDR1 SGHDT, CDR2 YYEEEE. The CDR3 sequence: CASSLATQRDEKLFF. The CDR3 nucleotides read TGTGCCAGCAGCTTGGCTACCCAACGAGATGAAAAACTGTTTTTT.

V and J are TRBV6-6 and TRBJ2-4, with D perhaps being TRBD1 or TRBD2 (6 bases each). The V end was cut by 6 bases, the J end by 1 base, with 31 bases between. The CDR3 sequence is 21 residues long. Germline V gene lookup returns CDR1 MNHNY and CDR2 SVGAGI (reference sequence). In DNA, the CDR3 is TGTGCCAGCAGCCACGGCGCGGGGCAGGGGATTGGAATTTGGGCCAAAAACATTCAGTACTTC. As protein: CASSHGAGQGIGIWAKNIQYF.

This rearrangement joins TRBV28 to TRBJ1-2, with TRBD1 matching over 10 bases. Germline V gives CDR1 MDHEN, CDR2 SYDVKM. There are 14 residues in the CDR3. V lost 5 bases to trimming and J lost 5 bases; unmatched junction nucleotides: 5. In DNA form, the CDR3 reads TGTGCCAGCAGTCAGGGACAGGGGTGGTATGGCTACACCTTC. Its translation: CASSQGQGWYGYTF.

The rearrangement links TRBV28 to TRBJ2-7; 8 bases are a match to TRBD2. The CDR3 sequence is 12 residues long. Per the germline V gene, CDR1 is MDHEN and CDR2 is SYDVKM. With V trimmed by 6 bases and J by 6 bases, 4 bases remained unmatched. CDR3: CASRRTSSEQYF. CDR3 coding DNA: TGTGCCAGCAGAAGGACTAGCTCCGAGCAGTACTTC.

The V and J genes are TRBV5-6 and TRBJ1-1; no reliable D call. From germline, CDR1 is SGHDT and CDR2 YYEEEE. CDR3 length equals 16 residues. V dropped 2 bases and J dropped 1 base, with 15 bases sitting between them. The CDR3 DNA sequence: TGTGCCAGCAGCTTATCGTCCGTGTGGAGGAACACTGAAGCTTTCTTT. Encoded protein: CASSLSSVWRNTEAFF.